This T cell receptor (beta chain) was identified during a study of shared clonotypes between healthy human individuals (dated by TCRdb to 2018 to 2020). For context, the study as a whole: Two women and a few men aged 18 to 49 years were included in the cohort. To estimate repertoire size and how much clonotype sharing occurs between individuals, the study deeply sequenced the blood TCR repertoires of 5 or 6 healthy adults. For each donor, CD4 naive and CD4 memory were each given three plates, CD8 naive was given two plates, and CD8 memory was given one plate. Each donor's leukapheresis produced roughly between roughly 0.85 and 10 billion PBMCs. To increase sequencing depth and limit assay-specific biases, TCR repertoire library preparation and sequencing were carried out by different laboratories using diverse techniques.

The junction shows trimming of 7 bases on V and 4 bases on J, plus 10 bases between the germline ends. Taken from the germline V gene, the CDR1 and CDR2 loops are MDHEN and SYDVKM. From the cysteine through the phenylalanine, the CDR3 covers 13 amino acids. The read is trimmed to its CDR3 DNA, 39 bases read in frame from base 1. On the study overall, not on this receptor specifically: Pairwise subsampling indicated that sequencing depth was expected to affect the degree of clonotype sharing among donors. Rarefaction of sorted-subset datasets indicated incomplete sequencing despite the large sequencing depth. Compared with non-shared clonotypes, clonotypes shared by all four sorted-subset donors had higher generation probabilities. Because the study included a small number of donors, the genetic and exposure-history diversity represented was limited. Roughly 5% of naive CD4, 3.5% of naive CD8, around 2.3% of memory CD4, and around 0.42% of memory CD8 clonotypes were shared across four donors. Estimated clonotype richness was generally larger for naive than for memory subsets. Only blood was sampled, and tissue TCR repertoires likely differ from those in blood.

Note on this clone: Its antigen target is currently unknown. Nothing much larger sits one base from this clone, and base qualities are not available.

Using the deep immunoSEQ assay, TCR CDR3 regions were amplified from genomic DNA by multiplex PCR. Extracted genomic DNA from each cell subset was spread evenly across all wells of several immunoSEQ 96-well plates, with each plate serving as a replicate. For sorted subsets, roughly 200 ng genomic DNA, equal to 25,000 to 35,000 T cell genomes, was loaded into each replicate PCR. Purified libraries were measured with a Qubit 3.0 fluorometer, size-checked on a Bioanalyzer 2100, and measured again with the KAPA Library Quantification kit. A separate single-read 150-cycle Illumina NextSeq 550 flow cell was used to sequence each immunoSEQ 96-well plate. The authors processed their data as follows. Because only junctional sequences without quality scores were contained in the immunoSEQ output, filtering matching that applied to full-length reads could not be performed. To assign V/J genes and CDR3, sequences were annotated against IMGT germline references using PyIR, a Python wrapper for IgBLAST v1.9. Reads were filtered out if the reads had weak V/J assignments (E-value above 1e-6), no CDR3, stop codons, out-of-frame junctions, or ambiguous translated residues. V3J clonotypes were defined by identical inferred V gene, J gene, and CDR3 amino acid sequence. Percentage overlap between repertoires was calculated by dividing the number of shared unique clonotypes by the size of the smaller repertoire. RTK rarefaction, the Chao1 estimator, and Recon v2.1 estimates of unobserved clonotypes were used to assess repertoire richness. For all TCRbeta clonotypes obtained by the gDNA method from four donors, generation probabilities were computed with OLGA. TCRdb provides this immuneACCESS table in a form limited to in-frame rearrangements. Some clones are lacking; in checked studies, under half of them reflect an unresolved V gene, and why the rest are absent is not known. V and J calls and clone size are those listed in that table; D and trimming were worked out from the DNA. In all, the sample holds 2,500,000 or so clones, and roughly 90% of those were seen once. The ten largest clonotypes hold roughly 0.34% of the sample.

The donors were healthy, HIV-negative adults who had no recently reported acute infections or vaccinations. All donors were Caucasian adults living in Nashville, Tennessee, USA. CD4+ T cells were enriched through magnetic negative selection, after which naive cells were positively selected on CD45RA and the remaining negative fraction served as the memory subset. After blood collection by leukapheresis, PBMCs were isolated using Ficoll-Histopaque density gradient centrifugation and then cryopreserved in the vapor phase of liquid nitrogen. Analytical flow cytometry was used to check the purity and quantity of every magnetically sorted T cell population. Each sorted fraction had its genomic DNA isolated and then quantified by UV absorbance on a Nanodrop 2000c.

Sequencing was done on a sample of naive CD4+ T cells from PBMCs. The cell subset or site label for this specimen denotes: CD45RA+ positively selected. In this chain, TRBV28 is recombined with TRBJ2-2; TRBD1 is a possible D gene, resting on 6 matching bases. The sequence came from a man aged 18 to 35 in good health. Some clones in this sample may be carry-over from other donors' samples. CDR3 sequence: CASTQGFTGELFF. The DNA sequence is as follows: TGTGCCAGCACACAGGGTTTCACCGGGGAGCTGTTTTTT.